Ten or more counts support the clone carrying this T cell receptor (beta chain). Its target is not known. This CDR3 is 15 amino acids long. CDR1 is SGHTA, CDR2 FQGTGA, per germline. V was trimmed by 1 base and J by 3 bases, leaving 7 bases between them. These data originate in a study of T-cell memory formation after mild COVID-19. Overall study results and limits: Second-wave clones with a day 37 peak had unconfirmed SARS-CoV-2 specificity. Contracting CD4+ clones were located mainly in CM and EM, and CD8+ clones in EMRA. CD4/CD8 balance characterized clones contracting day 15 to 85, and CD4+ skew characterized later expanders.

5'RACE primed from the constant segment yielded TCR alpha and TCR beta cDNA libraries bearing sample barcodes and UMIs. TCRdb used MiXCR to reprocess the 5' RACE reads, holding one entry per CDR3 protein. The sample consists of hundreds of thousands of distinct CDR3 sequences, less than 25% of them appearing once. This TCR was sampled from an adult woman who had mild COVID-19 (a few samples of this study predate the infection). Cell type and time point are not known. Specimen: PBMCs or a T cell subset sorted from them (not recorded which). The V gene is TRBV7-3, the J gene TRBJ2-6, with a weak D call TRBD1 (5 bases). CDR3 bases: TGTGCCAGCAGCTTAAGGGGCGGTGGGGCCAACGTCCTGACTTTC. Translating gives CASSLRGGGANVLTF.